The 18 T cell receptor beta chains given below trace back to one sample, sequenced in a study of molecular identifiers for immune sequencing clone quantification. TCRdb re-called the PCR reads with MiXCR, one entry per CDR3 protein. The table shows approximately 630,000 distinct CDR3 sequences, with approximately 24% occurring only once. Sequencing was carried out using naive CD8+ T cells from blood, with Jurkat cell RNA spiked in. Subset specified: FACS-sorted CD8+CD4-CCR7+CD45RA+ naive T cells. These receptors were taken from a human donor in good health. Some libraries in this study had Jurkat cell RNA spiked in.

On this clonotype itself: Since a much larger clone is just one base distant, this may be a read error. The rearrangement joins TRBV10-2 to TRBJ2-5, with TRBD2 matching over 8 bases. The V segment lost 6 bases and the J segment 5 bases; nucleotides outside the gene matches: 17. CDR1 is WSHSY, CDR2 SAAADI, per germline. CDR3 size: 17 residues. The CDR3 coding sequence is TGCGCCAGCAGGGAGATACCTAGCGGGTGGCTGCAGGAGACCCAGTACTTC. The encoded protein is CASREIPSGWLQETQYF.

This clonotype was counted at least ten times. The genes are TRBV14 and TRBJ1-1, with D uncertain. Trimming cost V 4 bases and J 0 bases, with 9 bases left between them. The CDR3 covers 14 residues. Germline CDR1 SGHDN, CDR2 FVKESK. The CDR3 protein is CASSPHKMNTEAFF. Written as DNA, the CDR3 is TGTGCCAGCAGCCCTCATAAAATGAACACTGAAGCTTTCTTT. Using reference TRBV14 and TRBJ1-1 for the parts outside the CDR3, the full variable domain is EAGVTQFPSHSVIEKGQTVTLRCDPISGHDNLYWYRRVMGKEIKFLLHFVKESKQDESGMPNNRFLAERTGGTYSTLKVQPAELEDSGVYFCASSPHKMNTEAFFGQGTRLTVV.

The chain joins TRBV20-1 to TRBJ2-1; no definite D call. Germline V gene lookup returns CDR1 DFQATT and CDR2 SNEGSKA (reference sequence). The V end lost 4 bases, the J end lost 11 bases, and 9 bases lay between the germline ends. The CDR3 totals 10 residues. Here the CDR3 reads CSAMDPQQFF. Written as DNA, the CDR3 is TGCAGTGCTATGGACCCTCAGCAGTTCTTC.

This clonotype was counted a few times. V is TRBV9 and J is TRBJ1-6; no firm D call. Germline CDR1 is SGDLS and CDR2 is YYNGEE. CDR3 length: 17 residues. The V gene lost 0 bases and the J gene lost 0 bases, with 10 bases spanning the gap. The CDR3 coding sequence is TGTGCCAGCAGCGTAGAGGCTGGAAGCTCCTATAATTCACCCCTCCACTTT. It codes for CASSVEAGSSYNSPLHF.

J is TRBJ2-1 and V is TRBV5-1, with unresolved D. Germline assignment: CDR1 SGHRS and CDR2 YFSETQ. The CDR3 length is 16 residues. V was trimmed by 0 bases and J by 0 bases, leaving 10 bases between them. For the CDR3, the DNA is TGCGCCAGCAGCTTGGCTGGGTTTAGCTCCTACAATGAGCAGTTCTTC. Amino acids: CASSLAGFSSYNEQFF.

In this sample, this clonotype turned up many times. The chain recombines TRBV20-1 with TRBJ2-5, with D tentatively TRBD1 (6 bases). The CDR3 length is 14 residues. V was pared by 5 bases and J by 5 bases, with 18 bases between. CDR1 is DFQATT, CDR2 SNEGSKA, per germline (reference sequence). CDR3 DNA sequence: TGCAGTGCTGGCACCAGGGGTTTAGTGGAGACCCAGTACTTC. Translation: CSAGTRGLVETQYF.

This clonotype has at least ten counts. The chain employs TRBV28 and TRBJ2-5; unclear D gene. The length of the CDR3 is 12 residues. In germline, CDR1 is MDHEN, CDR2 SYDVKM. Trimming removed 3 bases from V and 7 bases from J, with 9 bases in between. The CDR3 loop is CASSLPLRTQYF. In DNA, the CDR3 is TGTGCCAGCAGTTTGCCGCTCCGGACCCAGTACTTC.

About this clonotype: With a much larger clone just one base away, this may be a read error. V is TRBV3-1 and J is TRBJ2-5; 12 bases line up with TRBD2. This CDR3 comprises 16 residues. The V gene end was trimmed by 8 bases and the J gene end by 4 bases; junction bases not matched to a gene: 11. From germline, CDR1 is LGHDT and CDR2 YNNKEL (reference sequence). The CDR3 DNA reads as TGTGCCAGCTCAAAGATTGGACTAGCGGGACCAGAGACCCAGTACTTC. As protein: CASSKIGLAGPETQYF.

The genes are TRBV5-1 and TRBJ2-7; TRBD1 aligns across 8 bases. Germline V lookup: CDR1 SGHRS, CDR2 YFSETQ. J lost 3 bases, V lost 2 bases, and 7 bases had no gene match. The CDR3 totals 15 residues. This CDR3 reads CASSFNARGLYEQYF. CDR3 nucleotides: TGCGCCAGCAGCTTCAACGCCAGGGGGCTCTACGAGCAGTACTTC.

This clonotype was seen ten or more times. J is TRBJ1-2 and V is TRBV2; D possibly corresponds to TRBD1 (5 bases). CDR1 is SNHLY and CDR2 is FYNNEI in the germline V gene. V dropped 7 bases and J dropped 4 bases, with 13 bases sitting between them. The CDR3 runs 13 residues. CDR3 residues: CASKMTDPYGYTF. CDR3 nucleotide sequence: TGTGCCAGCAAAATGACAGACCCCTATGGCTACACCTTC.

This clonotype appeared many times. The chain employs TRBV20-1 and TRBJ2-2; 7 positions match TRBD2. The CDR3 contains 14 residues. Trimming cost V 6 bases and J 1 base; bases outside gene matches: 5. Germline CDR1 is DFQATT and CDR2 is SNEGSKA (reference sequence). The CDR3 loop is CSAGGRLNTGELFF. In DNA form, the CDR3 reads TGCAGTGCGGGGGGGAGATTGAACACCGGGGAGCTGTTTTTT.

This clonotype was detected many times. This sequence joins TRBV4-3 and TRBJ2-7; a weak D match, TRBD2 (5 bases). This CDR3 region has 16 residues. V lost 0 bases and J lost 7, with 19 bases in between. CDR1 is LGHNA, CDR2 YSLEER, per germline. The CDR3 protein is CASSQERGLASWEQYF. The DNA of the CDR3 is TGCGCCAGCAGCCAAGAACGCGGTTTAGCGTCGTGGGAGCAGTACTTC.

This clonotype showed up many times. The rearrangement links TRBV29-1 to TRBJ2-2; tentative D call: TRBD2 (6 bases). Trimming stripped 6 bases from V and 5 bases from J, with 7 bases between. The CDR3 has 11 residues. Germline V gene data show CDR1 as SQVTM and CDR2 as ANQGSEA. The CDR3 DNA is TGCAGCGTCGGAGGGACCGGGGAGCTGTTTTTT. Translating it yields CSVGGTGELFF.

This clonotype was detected only once. One end of the junction varies from germline; a read error may be responsible. The chain combines TRBV7-2 with TRBJ2-3, with D possibly TRBD1 on 6 matching bases. CDR1 and CDR2 (germline): SGHTA, FQGNSA. The CDR3 runs 13 residues. CDR3: CASSLGGPAPPSF. The DNA of the CDR3 is TGTGCCAGCAGCTTAGGGGGGCCTGCTCCGCCGTCTTTT. The full variable domain, its missing parts supplied by reference TRBV7-2 and TRBJ2-3, is GAGVSQSPSNKVTEKGKDVELRCDPISGHTALYWYRQSLGQGLEFLIYFQGNSAPDKSGLPSDRFSAERTGGSVSTLTIQRTQQEDSAVYLCASSLGGPAPPSFGPGTRLTVL.

The chain is built from TRBV18 and TRBJ2-3; 8 bases agree with TRBD2. This CDR3 region has 17 residues. Germline V gives CDR1 KGHSH, CDR2 LQKENI. Trimming removed 3 bases from V and 2 bases from J; junction bases left unmatched: 10. The CDR3 DNA follows: TGTGCCAGCTCACCCTCTGCGGGGGGTTTTTTCACAGATACGCAGTATTTT. Protein: CASSPSAGGFFTDTQYF. Filled out from reference TRBV18 and TRBJ2-3, the complete variable domain reads NAGVMQNPRHLVRRRGQEARLRCSPMKGHSHVYWYRQLPEEGLKFMVYLQKENIIDESGMPKERFSAEFPKEGPSILRIQQVVRGDSAAYFCASSPSAGGFFTDTQYFGPGTRLTVL.

With regard to this clonotype: A junction end diverges from the germline sequence, so it may reflect a read error. The rearrangement links TRBV13 to TRBJ2-3, with 9 bases matching TRBD2. The CDR3 sequence is 17 residues long. CDR1 PRHDT and CDR2 FYEKMQ come from the germline V gene (reference sequence). The CDR3 region is CASRGWGSGRSTDAQYF. The CDR3 nucleotides are TGTGCCAGCAGAGGTTGGGGGAGCGGGAGGTCCACAGATGCGCAGTATTTT.

A word on this clonotype: The junction departs from the called germline gene at one end, perhaps through a read error. The chain joins TRBV6-6 to TRBJ2-7; a possible D gene is TRBD2 (5 bases). CDR3 length: 14 residues. Germline V gene sequence: CDR1 MNHNY, CDR2 SVGAGI (reference sequence). In DNA, the CDR3 is TGTGCCAGCAGTTACGAGCGGCTAAGCTACGGGCAGTACTTC. It is translated as CASSYERLSYGQYF.

This clonotype has just one count. Since a much larger clone is just one base distant, this may be a read error. This chain joins TRBV6-5 and TRBJ1-4; D call uncertain. Germline V CDR1 and CDR2: MNHEY, SVGAGI. This CDR3 has 14 amino acids. CDR3 bases: TGTGGCAGCAGTTACTCCGGGATTAATGAAAAACTGTTTTTT. Translating it yields CGSSYSGINEKLFF.